The source of this T cell receptor (beta chain) is a study of blood T cells in healthy people across ages (dated by TCRdb to between 2014 and 2016). Looking at the study overall: In model experiments, template switching captured about one uniquely barcoded TCR beta cDNA molecule for every two T cells. To track age-related changes in TCR beta repertoire diversity, the study relied on deep sequencing normalized with unique cDNA molecular identifiers. The donors were divided into four age groups: young (average around 15 years), middle-aged (approximately 39), aged (about 62) and long-lived (82). To avoid experimental bias, donors of different ages were randomly spread across the sequencing lanes. Two additional independent replicas of 1 million unique cDNA reads from the same blood draw were analyzed for two donors (one aged 18 to 30 and one aged 80 or older).

V gives up 7 bases and J gives up 1 base, and the segment between their germline ends measures 7 bases. Including the terminal cysteine and phenylalanine, the CDR3 comprises 11 residues. Only the CDR3 DNA is retained, 33 bases long and in frame from the first base. The germline V gene sets CDR1 to SQVTM and CDR2 to ANQGSEA. Receptors were amplified or captured by 5' RACE. The sequencer listed for this sample is Illumina HiSeq 2500. A second PCR of roughly 7 to 11 cycles was performed with a sample-barcoded 5' primer and a J-beta primer mix. A template-switch 5' adaptor carrying 12 random nucleotides introduced a unique molecular identifier onto each TCR beta cDNA molecule. Each sample yielded at least 3 million CDR3-containing paired-end reads. First-strand cDNA synthesis was performed from all RNA using the Mint cDNA synthesis kit, with priming by a TRBC-specific oligonucleotide. After uracil-DNA glycosylase treatment, a first 18-cycle PCR used universal primers M1SS and BC2_uni_R on all cDNA. The authors' analysis ran thus. Each sample was normalized by randomly selecting 1 million high-quality reads, each carrying a distinct molecular identifier. Instead of being binned into consensus sequences, reads with shared molecular identifiers were discarded. MiTCR, run with a Q25 quality threshold and the strictest error-elimination algorithm, handled CDR3 identification, clonotype clustering and error correction. Lower-bound total TCR beta diversity was estimated with a nonparametric unseen species model using Euler transformation. The public sequencing data were trimmed at Q25 with fastp and processed into clonotypes with MiXCR by TCRdb, which kept only in-frame beta chains. Every distinct CDR3 protein forms one entry, paired with its most common genes and DNA. TCRdb assigned the V and J calls; the authors' analysis was not used. The sample has about 1.4 million distinct CDR3 sequences on record, roughly 64% of them singletons. Under 8.5% of the sample rests with the top ten.

This clonotype was recorded a few times. What this receptor recognizes is not known. The input lacks base qualities; no much larger clone sits a single base away. The full study reports these points: Because the CMV infection status of the donors was unknown, age-related changes in expanded clonotypes may potentially have been confounded. As age increased, observed TCR beta diversity per million T cells dropped in a roughly linear way, and a significant reduction was already evident by age 40. Compared with the aged group, the long-lived group had more naive CD4+ T cells, fewer expanded clones and increased TCR diversity, suggesting age selection. Since profiling was done on bulk unsorted PBMCs, naive and antigen-experienced compartments could not be conclusively compared. A strong correlation was found between observed TCR beta diversity and the percentage of naive T cells measured by flow cytometry. Estimates of total diversity based on one million sequenced T cells were regarded as lower bounds and as underestimates.

The donors were 40 or so Caucasian individuals from Russia, aged 6 to 90 years, who were systemically healthy. About 9.8 milliliters of peripheral blood were drawn from each donor into EDTA-treated Vacutainer tubes. Ficoll-Paque density-gradient centrifugation was used to isolate PBMCs, with at least 7 million per sample. Total RNA was extracted from PBMCs with Trizol reagent, with at least 6 micrograms obtained per sample. For every donor, an aliquot of PBMCs went through flow cytometry to measure the percentages of naive CD45RAhigh/CD27high T cells. The specimen was blood. This sequence was found in a man aged 18 to 30 in good health. The chain is encoded by TRBV29-1 joined to TRBJ1-2; a confident D gene designation cannot be given. The CDR3 corresponds to CSAIINYGYTF. At the DNA level, the sequence is TGCAGCGCAATTATTAACTATGGCTACACCTTC.